The 25 T cell receptor beta chains given below trace back to one sample, sequenced in a study of shared clonotypes between healthy human individuals. Profiled with immunoSEQ multiplex PCR; TCRdb holds only in-frame clones, not every one. The top ten clones hold 24% of a sample with over 800,000 clones, 92% of them seen once. Naive-designated CD8 cells lacked CD45RO, were positively enriched for CCR7, and omitted terminally differentiated effector memory CD45RA+ cells. Sequencing used naive CD8+ T cells sorted from blood. These TCRs come from a man aged 30 to 39 in good health.

The J gene is TRBJ1-4, the V gene TRBV7-9, with 7 bases identical to TRBD1. CDR3 length: 15 amino acids. The germline V gene has CDR1 SEHNR and CDR2 FQNEAQ (reference sequence). V was pared by 6 bases and J by 7 bases, with 11 bases of the junction left unmatched. CDR3 sequence (DNA): TGTGCCAGCAGTTCCAAGGACAGGAGGTCTGAAAAACTGTTTTTT. Translated: CASSSKDRRSEKLFF.

The chain uses TRBV12-2 and TRBJ2-4; TRBD2, the table's D call, lacks a check against the DNA. TRBV12-2 is tagged as a pseudogene. The CDR3 spans 20 residues. CDR3 loop: CASRRGYRDSKSGAKNIQYF. The CDR3 coding sequence is TGTGCAAGTCGCCGCGGTTACCGGGACTCAAAATCAGGAGCCAAAAACATTCAGTACTTC.

The rearrangement uses TRBV27 and TRBJ1-2; TRBD1 is a possible D gene (6 bases). The CDR3 consists of 15 residues. V lost 5 bases to trimming and J lost 8 bases, with 21 bases between them. CDR1 MNHEY and CDR2 SMNVEV come from the germline V gene (reference sequence). CDR3 in amino acids: CASSTQGPRGLGYTF. In nucleotides, the CDR3 is TGTGCCAGCAGTACACAGGGACCTAGGGGCCTAGGCTACACCTTC.

The rearrangement uses TRBV28 and TRBJ2-5; tentative D call: TRBD1 (5 bases). Germline CDR1 and CDR2: MDHEN and SYDVKM. The CDR3 runs to 13 residues. Trimming removed 5 bases from V and 1 base from J, with 8 bases in between. The CDR3 spells CASSQGVQETQYF. The CDR3 DNA sequence: TGTGCCAGCAGTCAGGGTGTCCAAGAGACCCAGTACTTC.

The V call is TRBV6-1, the J call TRBJ2-1; the match to TRBD2 covers 11 bases. This CDR3 has 15 amino acids. The germline V gene has CDR1 MNHNS and CDR2 SASEGT. V lost 4 bases, J lost 3 bases, and 2 bases stayed unmatched. The DNA of the CDR3 is TGTGCCAGCAGTGGACTAGCGGGGATCTACAATGAGCAGTTCTTC. Amino acid sequence: CASSGLAGIYNEQFF.

In DNA form, the CDR3 reads TGCGCCAGCAGCCAAATGAGGGGACTAGCAAATCCCTTAGCCAAAAACATTCAGTACTTC. Translation: CASSQMRGLANPLAKNIQYF. J is TRBJ2-4 and V is TRBV10-1, with 9 bases identical to TRBD2. Trimming removed 6 bases from V and 0 bases from J; junction bases left unmatched: 18. Germline V gene lookup returns CDR1 WNHNN and CDR2 SYGVQD (reference sequence). CDR3 length: 20 residues.

The V and J genes are TRBV27 and TRBJ1-5, with D unclear. The CDR3 totals 15 residues. CDR1 is MNHEY, CDR2 SMNVEV, per germline (reference sequence). The ends were cut back, 2 bases at V and 2 bases at J, with 10 bases in the middle. CDR3 DNA: TGTGCCAGCAGTTTAGCGCCAGACCGCAATCAGCCCCAGCATTTT. This codes for CASSLAPDRNQPQHF.

This chain uses TRBV4-1 with TRBJ2-3; D uncertain. Germline values: CDR1 MGHRA, CDR2 YSYEKL. V was pared by 1 base and J by 2 bases, with 10 bases between. The CDR3 runs 15 residues. CDR3 region: CASSQGPQHTDTQYF. The CDR3, as DNA: TGCGCCAGCAGCCAAGGTCCCCAGCACACAGATACGCAGTATTTT.

This clone was counted between two and nine times. The rearrangement uses TRBV6-5 and TRBJ1-5, with 7 bases lining up with TRBD1. Germline V gene lookup returns CDR1 MNHEY and CDR2 SVGAGI. The J segment lost 4 bases and the V segment lost 6 bases, leaving 6 bases of the junction unmatched. CDR3 length: 14 residues. The CDR3 loop reads CASRGGQANQPQHF. CDR3 DNA sequence: TGTGCCAGCAGAGGAGGACAGGCTAATCAGCCCCAGCATTTT.

The CDR3: CASSARQGISYEQYF. CDR3 coding DNA: TGTGCCAGCAGCGCACGACAGGGAATCTCCTACGAGCAGTACTTC. V usage is TRBV7-9 and J usage is TRBJ2-7; TRBD1 matches at 7 bases. Germline V gene data show CDR1 as SEHNR and CDR2 as FQNEAQ (reference sequence). The CDR3 has 15 amino acids. Trimming cost V 5 bases and J 0 bases; bases outside gene matches: 7.

A word on this clone: A junction end diverges from the germline sequence, so it may reflect a read error. Other DNA sequences in the sample encode the same CDR3. The gene calls are TRBV28 and TRBJ2-7, with 7 nucleotides matching TRBD1. CDR3 length: 13 residues. Germline-derived CDR1 and CDR2 are MDHEN and SYDVKM. CDR3 DNA sequence: TGTGCCAGTAGTTTTGGGACAGCCTACGAGCAGTACTTC. Its protein is CASSFGTAYEQYF. Looking up the rest from reference TRBV28 and TRBJ2-7 gives the full variable domain: DVKVTQSSRYLVKRTGEKVFLECVQDMDHENMFWYRQDPGLGLRLIYFSYDVKMKEKGDIPEGYSVSREKKERFSLILESASTNQTSMYLCASSFGTAYEQYFGPGTRLTVT.

The J gene is TRBJ2-5, the V gene TRBV2, with D maybe TRBD1 (5 bases). Germline-derived CDR1 and CDR2 are SNHLY and FYNNEI. Trimming removed 3 bases from V and 0 bases from J, with 11 bases in between. This CDR3 comprises 15 residues. This CDR3 reads CASSDQDTDQETQYF. In nucleotides, the CDR3 is TGTGCCAGCAGTGACCAGGACACAGACCAAGAGACCCAGTACTTC.

This chain links TRBV4-1 with TRBJ2-1; 11 nucleotides match TRBD2. The CDR3 is made up of 15 amino acids. Germline loops: CDR1 MGHRA, CDR2 YSYEKL. The V and J ends lost 1 base and 8 bases, in that order; junction bases with no gene match: 4. DNA for the CDR3: TGCGCCAGCAGCCAAGGACTAGCGGGACACGATGAGCAGTTCTTC. Its protein is CASSQGLAGHDEQFF.

Comment on this clone: This same CDR3 is encoded by further DNA sequences in the sample. This rearrangement joins TRBV11-2 to TRBJ2-2; the D is unclear. The ends were cut back, 1 base at V and 5 bases at J, with 2 bases in the middle. Looked up from germline, CDR1 is SGHAT and CDR2 is FQNNGV. CDR3 length equals 12 residues. CDR3 sequence: CASSLGTGELFF. DNA for the CDR3: TGTGCCAGCAGCTTAGGGACCGGGGAGCTGTTTTTT.

The chain carries TRBV7-9 and TRBJ2-2; perhaps TRBD1 as D (8 bases). V was pared by 6 bases and J by 1 base, with 15 bases between. The germline V gene has CDR1 SEHNR and CDR2 FQNEAQ (reference sequence). The CDR3 has 16 amino acids. CDR3 DNA sequence: TGTGCCAGCAGGGGGACAGGACTAGGGAACACCGGGGAGCTGTTTTTT. Its translation is CASRGTGLGNTGELFF.

Note on this clone: Other DNA sequences of this sample code for an identical CDR3. The chain links TRBV30 to TRBJ2-7; 7 bases fit TRBD2. The J segment lost 3 bases and the V segment lost 1 base, leaving 6 bases of the junction unmatched. CDR1 and CDR2 (germline): GTSNPN, SVGIG (reference sequence). This CDR3 comprises 14 residues. CDR3 sequence (DNA): TGTGCCTGGAGTGCGGGGCGGGGGAGCTACGAGCAGTACTTC. Translated, it gives CAWSAGRGSYEQYF.

This chain connects TRBV2 to TRBJ2-5, with D perhaps matching TRBD1 or TRBD2 (5 bases each). Trimming stripped 7 bases from V and 4 bases from J, with 16 bases between. In germline, CDR1 is SNHLY, CDR2 FYNNEI. The CDR3 extends over 14 amino acids. CDR3 sequence reads: CASMTGVGGETQYF. The DNA for the CDR3 is TGTGCCAGCATGACTGGCGTTGGGGGAGAGACCCAGTACTTC. Full variable domain (outside the CDR3, taken from reference TRBV2 and TRBJ2-5): EPEVTQTPSHQVTQMGQEVILRCVPISNHLYFYWYRQILGQKVEFLVSFYNNEISEKSEIFDDQFSVERPDGSNFTLKIRSTKLEDSAMYFCASMTGVGGETQYFGPGTRLLVL.

V usage is TRBV7-9 and J usage is TRBJ1-1, with D tentatively TRBD1 (5 bases). This CDR3 is 14 amino acids long. Trimming took 5 bases from V and 4 from J, leaving 14 bases between them. Per the germline V gene, CDR1 is SEHNR and CDR2 is FQNEAQ (reference sequence). Here the CDR3 DNA reads TGTGCCAGCAGCAGTCGCCCCGGGGGCACTGAAGCTTTCTTT. Translated, it gives CASSSRPGGTEAFF.

CDR3: CAWSPSSGSMNTQYF. The CDR3 nucleotides read TGTGCCTGGAGTCCAAGTAGCGGGAGTATGAATACGCAGTATTTT. The chain joins TRBV30 to TRBJ2-3, with 9 positions matching TRBD2. Per germline, CDR1 GTSNPN and CDR2 SVGIG (reference sequence). The trim removed 2 bases at V and 7 bases at J, leaving 10 bases unmatched. This CDR3 has 15 amino acids.

The gene calls are TRBV4-1 and TRBJ1-1; D ambiguous. The CDR3 has 17 residues. V gave up 1 base and J gave up 0 bases, with 15 bases separating them. The germline V gene encodes CDR1 MGHRA and CDR2 YSYEKL. The CDR3 sequence: CASSQGPGSSLNTEAFF. CDR3 nucleotide sequence: TGCGCCAGCAGCCAAGGTCCAGGATCCTCGCTGAACACTGAAGCTTTCTTT.

The chain uses TRBV27 and TRBJ2-7; the D gene is possibly TRBD1 (6 bases). V was clipped by 8 bases and J by 3 bases, with 14 bases between them. The CDR3 is 13 residues long. Germline-derived CDR1 and CDR2 are MNHEY and SMNVEV (reference sequence). The CDR3 here is CASHGQKVYEQYF. DNA for the CDR3: TGTGCCAGCCATGGACAGAAAGTCTACGAGCAGTACTTC.

The V and J genes are TRBV6-5 and TRBJ1-4; TRBD1 aligns across 10 bases. Germline loops: CDR1 MNHEY, CDR2 SVGAGI. The CDR3 consists of 16 residues. The junction had 8 bases not matched to a gene; V was cut back by 2 bases and J by 8 bases. DNA of the CDR3: TGTGCCAGCAGTTACGGGACAGGGGAGGTACGGGAAAAACTGTTTTTT. Translation gives CASSYGTGEVREKLFF.

This chain connects TRBV30 to TRBJ1-2, with D unclear. This CDR3 region has 13 residues. V lost 4 bases and J lost 6, with 15 bases in between. The germline gives CDR1 GTSNPN, CDR2 SVGIG (reference sequence). CDR3 amino acids: CAWTDAPSNGYTF. CDR3 in DNA: TGTGCCTGGACCGACGCCCCTTCTAATGGCTACACCTTC.

The sample holds one count of this clone. The chain is built from TRBV13 and TRBJ2-7; 9 nucleotides agree with TRBD2. CDR3 length equals 14 residues. V shed 5 bases and J 3 bases; nucleotides not matched to a gene: 5. In germline, CDR1 is PRHDT, CDR2 FYEKMQ (reference sequence). The CDR3 is CASSLATSGYEQYF. Written as DNA, the CDR3 is TGTGCCAGCAGCCTAGCGACTAGCGGCTACGAGCAGTACTTC.

This clone was detected once. The sample has other DNA sequences that encode this CDR3 too. The CDR3 region has the DNA TGTGCCAGCAGTTACTCCCGGGGTGGCTACAATGAGCAGTTCTTC. Its protein is CASSYSRGGYNEQFF. This chain uses TRBV6-5 with TRBJ2-1; D possibly corresponds to TRBD2 (5 bases). The CDR3 has 15 residues. The germline V and J ends were trimmed by 0 bases and 3 bases, with 9 bases remaining between them. CDR1 is MNHEY and CDR2 is SVGAGI in the germline V gene.